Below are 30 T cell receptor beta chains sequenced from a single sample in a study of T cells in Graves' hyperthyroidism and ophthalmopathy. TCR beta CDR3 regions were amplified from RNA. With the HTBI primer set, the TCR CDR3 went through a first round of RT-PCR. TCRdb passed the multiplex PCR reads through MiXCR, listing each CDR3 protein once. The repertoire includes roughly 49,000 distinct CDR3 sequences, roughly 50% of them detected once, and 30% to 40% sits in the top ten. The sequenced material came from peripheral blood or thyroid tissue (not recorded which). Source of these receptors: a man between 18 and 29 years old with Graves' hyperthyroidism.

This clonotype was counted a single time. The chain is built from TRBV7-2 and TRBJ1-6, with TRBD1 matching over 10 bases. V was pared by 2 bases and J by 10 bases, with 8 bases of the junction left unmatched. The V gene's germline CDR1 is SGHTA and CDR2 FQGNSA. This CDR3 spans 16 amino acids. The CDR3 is CASSLFPGTGDSPLHF. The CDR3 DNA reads TGTGCCAGCAGCTTATTTCCCGGGACAGGGGACTCACCCCTCCACTTT.

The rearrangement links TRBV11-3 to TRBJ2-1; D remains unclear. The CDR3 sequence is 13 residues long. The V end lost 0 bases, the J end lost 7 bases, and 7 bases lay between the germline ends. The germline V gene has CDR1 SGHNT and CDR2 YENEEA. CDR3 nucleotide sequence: TGTGCCAGCAGCTTAGATACTCCTAATGAGCAGTTCTTC. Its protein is CASSLDTPNEQFF.

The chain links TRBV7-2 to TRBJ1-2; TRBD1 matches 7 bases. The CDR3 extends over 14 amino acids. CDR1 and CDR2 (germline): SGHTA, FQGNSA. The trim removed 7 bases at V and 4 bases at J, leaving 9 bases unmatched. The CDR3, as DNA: TGTGCCAGCAAACCGACAGGGTTTGCCTATGGCTACACCTTC. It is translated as CASKPTGFAYGYTF.

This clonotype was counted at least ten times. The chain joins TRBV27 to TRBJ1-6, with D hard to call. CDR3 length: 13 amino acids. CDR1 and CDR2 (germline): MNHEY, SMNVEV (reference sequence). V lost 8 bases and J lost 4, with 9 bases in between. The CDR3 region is CASAKRYNSPLHF. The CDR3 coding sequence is TGTGCCAGCGCGAAACGGTATAATTCACCCCTCCACTTT.

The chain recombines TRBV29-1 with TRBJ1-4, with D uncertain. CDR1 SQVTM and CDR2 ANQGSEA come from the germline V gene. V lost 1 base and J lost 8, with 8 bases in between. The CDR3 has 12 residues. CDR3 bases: TGCAGCGTTGAAGGGATTGGGGAAAAACTGTTTTTT. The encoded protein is CSVEGIGEKLFF.

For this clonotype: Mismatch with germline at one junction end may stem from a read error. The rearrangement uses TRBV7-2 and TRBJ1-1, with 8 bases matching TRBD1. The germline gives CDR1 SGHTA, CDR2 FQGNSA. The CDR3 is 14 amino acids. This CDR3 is CASSQWTGFSGAFF. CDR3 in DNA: TGTGCCAGCAGCCAATGGACAGGGTTTTCGGGAGCTTTTTTT.

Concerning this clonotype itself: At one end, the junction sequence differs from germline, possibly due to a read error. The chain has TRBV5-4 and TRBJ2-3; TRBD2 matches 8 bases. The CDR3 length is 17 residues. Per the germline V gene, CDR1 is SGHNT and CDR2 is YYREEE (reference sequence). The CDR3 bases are TGCGCCAGCAGCCCTCGGGCTAGCGGGCGACCCACAGATACGCAGTATTTT. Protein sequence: CASSPRASGRPTDTQYF.

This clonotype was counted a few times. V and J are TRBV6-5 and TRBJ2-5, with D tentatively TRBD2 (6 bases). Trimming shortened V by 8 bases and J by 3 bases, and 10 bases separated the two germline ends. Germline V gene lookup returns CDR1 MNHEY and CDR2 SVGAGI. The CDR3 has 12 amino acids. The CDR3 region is CASRRGEETQYF. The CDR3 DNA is TGTGCCAGCCGGCGGGGCGAAGAGACCCAGTACTTC.

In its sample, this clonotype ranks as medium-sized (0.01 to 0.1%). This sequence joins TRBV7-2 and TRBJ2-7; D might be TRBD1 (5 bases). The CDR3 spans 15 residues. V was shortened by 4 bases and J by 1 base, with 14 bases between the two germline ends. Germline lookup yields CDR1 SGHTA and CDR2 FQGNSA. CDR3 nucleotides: TGTGCCAGCAGCTCAGGGAAGTCCCTTTCCTACGAGCAGTACTTC. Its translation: CASSSGKSLSYEQYF.

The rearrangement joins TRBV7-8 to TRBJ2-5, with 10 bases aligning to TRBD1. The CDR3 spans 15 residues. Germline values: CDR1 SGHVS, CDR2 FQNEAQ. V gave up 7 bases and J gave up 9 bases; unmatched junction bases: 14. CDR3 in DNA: TGTGCCAGCAAGCTAACGGGACAGGGGACTAGGGCCCAGTACTTC. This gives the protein CASKLTGQGTRAQYF. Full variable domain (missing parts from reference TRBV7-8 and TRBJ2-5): GAGVSQSPRYKVAKRGQDVALRCDPISGHVSLFWYQQALGQGPEFLTYFQNEAQLDKSGLPSDRFFAERPEGSVSTLKIQRTQQEDSAVYLCASKLTGQGTRAQYFGPGTRLLVL.

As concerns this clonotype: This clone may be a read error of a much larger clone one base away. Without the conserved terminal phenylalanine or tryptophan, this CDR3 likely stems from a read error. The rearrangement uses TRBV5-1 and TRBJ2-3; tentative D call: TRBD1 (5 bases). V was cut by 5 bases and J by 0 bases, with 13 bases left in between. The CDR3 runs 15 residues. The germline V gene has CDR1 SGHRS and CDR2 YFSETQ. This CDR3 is CASRRDSSSTDTQYL. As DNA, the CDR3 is TGCGCCAGCAGACGTGACAGCTCTAGCACAGATACGCAGTATCTT.

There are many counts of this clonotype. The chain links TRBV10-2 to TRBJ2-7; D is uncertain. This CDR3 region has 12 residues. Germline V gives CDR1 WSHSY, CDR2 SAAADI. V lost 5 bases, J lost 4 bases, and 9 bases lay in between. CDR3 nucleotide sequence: TGCGCCAGCAGTCCCAAGGCTTACGAGCAGTACTTC. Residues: CASSPKAYEQYF.

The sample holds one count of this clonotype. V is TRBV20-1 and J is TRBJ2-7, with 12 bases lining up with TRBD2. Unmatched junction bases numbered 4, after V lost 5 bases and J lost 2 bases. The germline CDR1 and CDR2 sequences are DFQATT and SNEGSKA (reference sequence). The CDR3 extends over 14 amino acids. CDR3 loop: CSAGRLAGAYEQYF. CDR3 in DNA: TGCAGTGCTGGCCGACTAGCGGGAGCCTACGAGCAGTACTTC.

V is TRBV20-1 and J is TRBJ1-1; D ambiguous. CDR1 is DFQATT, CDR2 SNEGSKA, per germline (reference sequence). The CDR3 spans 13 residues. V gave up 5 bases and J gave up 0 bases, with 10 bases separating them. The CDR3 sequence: CSAEDGMNTEAFF. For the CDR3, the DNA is TGCAGTGCTGAGGACGGCATGAACACTGAAGCTTTCTTT.

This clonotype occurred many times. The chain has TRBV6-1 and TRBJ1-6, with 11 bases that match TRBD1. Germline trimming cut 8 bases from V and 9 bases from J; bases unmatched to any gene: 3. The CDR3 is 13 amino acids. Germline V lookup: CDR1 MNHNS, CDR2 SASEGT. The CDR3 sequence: CASWGTGGSPLHF. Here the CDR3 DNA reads TGTGCCAGCTGGGGGACAGGGGGTTCACCCCTCCACTTT.

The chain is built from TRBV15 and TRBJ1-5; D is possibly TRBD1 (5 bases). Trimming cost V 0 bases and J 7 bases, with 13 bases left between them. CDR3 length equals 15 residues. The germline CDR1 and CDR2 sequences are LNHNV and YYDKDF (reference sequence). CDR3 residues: CATSRDGGARQPQHF. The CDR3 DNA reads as TGTGCCACCAGCAGAGATGGAGGGGCGAGGCAGCCCCAGCATTTT. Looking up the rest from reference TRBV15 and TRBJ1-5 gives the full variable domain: DAMVIQNPRYQVTQFGKPVTLSCSQTLNHNVMYWYQQKSSQAPKLLFHYYDKDFNNEADTPDNFQSRRPNTSFCFLDIRSPGLGDTAMYLCATSRDGGARQPQHFGDGTRLSIL.

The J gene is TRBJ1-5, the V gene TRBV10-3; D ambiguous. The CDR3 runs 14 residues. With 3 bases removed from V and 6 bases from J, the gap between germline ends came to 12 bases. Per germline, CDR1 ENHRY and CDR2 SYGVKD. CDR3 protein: CAISDYRDGQPQHF. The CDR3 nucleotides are TGTGCCATCAGTGATTATCGGGATGGTCAGCCCCAGCATTTT.

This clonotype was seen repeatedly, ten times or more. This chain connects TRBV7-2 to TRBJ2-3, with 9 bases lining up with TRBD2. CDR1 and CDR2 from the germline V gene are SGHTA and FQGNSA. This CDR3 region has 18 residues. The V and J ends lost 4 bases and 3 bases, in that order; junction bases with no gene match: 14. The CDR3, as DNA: TGTGCCAGCAGCTATACCCTCAGAGCGGGAGGCAAAACAGATACGCAGTATTTT. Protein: CASSYTLRAGGKTDTQYF.

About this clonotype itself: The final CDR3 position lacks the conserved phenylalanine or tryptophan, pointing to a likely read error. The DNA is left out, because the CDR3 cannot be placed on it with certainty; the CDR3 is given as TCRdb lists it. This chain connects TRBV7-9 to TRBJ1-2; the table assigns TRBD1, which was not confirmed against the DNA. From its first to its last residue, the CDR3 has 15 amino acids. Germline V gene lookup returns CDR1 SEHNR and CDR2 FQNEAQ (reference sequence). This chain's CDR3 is CASSRWGGRIYGCTL.

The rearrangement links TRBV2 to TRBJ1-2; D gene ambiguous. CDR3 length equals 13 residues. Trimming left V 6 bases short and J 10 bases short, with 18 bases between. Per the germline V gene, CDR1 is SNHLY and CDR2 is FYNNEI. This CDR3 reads CASSVDGVVSYTF. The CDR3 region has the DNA TGTGCCAGCAGCGTCGACGGTGTTGTTTCCTACACCTTC. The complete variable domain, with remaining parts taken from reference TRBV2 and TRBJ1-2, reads EPEVTQTPSHQVTQMGQEVILRCVPISNHLYFYWYRQILGQKVEFLVSFYNNEISEKSEIFDDQFSVERPDGSNFTLKIRSTKLEDSAMYFCASSVDGVVSYTFGSGTRLTVV.

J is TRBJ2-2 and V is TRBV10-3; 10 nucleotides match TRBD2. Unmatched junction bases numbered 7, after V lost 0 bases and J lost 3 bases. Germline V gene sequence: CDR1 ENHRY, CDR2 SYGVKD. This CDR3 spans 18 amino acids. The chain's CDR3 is CAISESMASGRYTGELFF. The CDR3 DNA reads TGTGCCATCAGTGAGTCGATGGCTAGCGGGAGATACACCGGGGAGCTGTTTTTT.

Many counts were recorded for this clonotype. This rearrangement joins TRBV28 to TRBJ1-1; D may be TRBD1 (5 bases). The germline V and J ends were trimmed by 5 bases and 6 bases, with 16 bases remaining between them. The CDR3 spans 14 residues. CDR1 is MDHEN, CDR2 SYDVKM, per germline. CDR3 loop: CASSVFMGVAEAFF. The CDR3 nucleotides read TGTGCCAGCAGTGTATTTATGGGGGTTGCTGAAGCTTTCTTT.

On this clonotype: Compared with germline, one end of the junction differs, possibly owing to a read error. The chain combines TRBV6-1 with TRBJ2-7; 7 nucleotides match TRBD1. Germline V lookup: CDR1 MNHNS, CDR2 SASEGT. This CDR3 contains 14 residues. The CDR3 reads CASRIGQATYERYF. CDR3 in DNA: TGTGCCAGCAGGATTGGACAGGCAACCTACGAGCGGTACTTC.

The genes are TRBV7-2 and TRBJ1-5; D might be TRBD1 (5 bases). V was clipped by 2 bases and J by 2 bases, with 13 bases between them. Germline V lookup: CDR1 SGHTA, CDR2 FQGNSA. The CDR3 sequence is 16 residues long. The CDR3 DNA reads TGTGCCAGCAGCTTAATTGGGGCGAAGGGCAATCAGCCCCAGCATTTT. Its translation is CASSLIGAKGNQPQHF. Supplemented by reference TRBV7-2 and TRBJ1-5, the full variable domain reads GAGVSQSPSNKVTEKGKDVELRCDPISGHTALYWYRQSLGQGLEFLIYFQGNSAPDKSGLPSDRFSAERTGGSVSTLTIQRTQQEDSAVYLCASSLIGAKGNQPQHFGDGTRLSIL.

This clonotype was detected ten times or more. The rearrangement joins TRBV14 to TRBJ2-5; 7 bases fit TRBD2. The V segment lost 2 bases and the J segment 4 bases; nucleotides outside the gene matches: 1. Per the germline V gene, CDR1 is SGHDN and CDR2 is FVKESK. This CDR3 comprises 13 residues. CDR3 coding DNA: TGTGCCAGCAGCCAATGGGAGGGAGAGACCCAGTACTTC. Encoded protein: CASSQWEGETQYF.

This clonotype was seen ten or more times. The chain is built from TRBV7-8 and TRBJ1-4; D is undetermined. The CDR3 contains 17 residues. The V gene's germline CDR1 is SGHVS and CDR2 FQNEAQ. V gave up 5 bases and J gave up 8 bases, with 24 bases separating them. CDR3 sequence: CASSPSRVFAMVEKLFF. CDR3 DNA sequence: TGTGCCAGCAGCCCATCCCGGGTCTTTGCCATGGTCGAAAAACTGTTTTTT.

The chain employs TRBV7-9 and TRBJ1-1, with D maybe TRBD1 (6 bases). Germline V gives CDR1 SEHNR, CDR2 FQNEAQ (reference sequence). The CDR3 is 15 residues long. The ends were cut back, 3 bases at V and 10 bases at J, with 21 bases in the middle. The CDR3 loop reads CASSLPFEGERRAFF. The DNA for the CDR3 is TGTGCCAGCAGCTTGCCCTTTGAGGGGGAGAGGAGAGCTTTCTTT. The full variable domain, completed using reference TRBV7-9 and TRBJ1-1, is DTGVSQNPRHKITKRGQNVTFRCDPISEHNRLYWYRQTLGQGPEFLTYFQNEAQLEKSRLLSDRFSAERPKGSFSTLEIQRTEQGDSAMYLCASSLPFEGERRAFFGQGTRLTVV.

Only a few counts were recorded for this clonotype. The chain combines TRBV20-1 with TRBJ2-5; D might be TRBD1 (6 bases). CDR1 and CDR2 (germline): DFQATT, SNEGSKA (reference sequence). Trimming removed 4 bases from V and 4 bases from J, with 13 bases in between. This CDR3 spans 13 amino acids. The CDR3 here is CSANRQVGETQYF. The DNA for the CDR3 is TGCAGTGCTAACCGACAGGTTGGAGAGACCCAGTACTTC.

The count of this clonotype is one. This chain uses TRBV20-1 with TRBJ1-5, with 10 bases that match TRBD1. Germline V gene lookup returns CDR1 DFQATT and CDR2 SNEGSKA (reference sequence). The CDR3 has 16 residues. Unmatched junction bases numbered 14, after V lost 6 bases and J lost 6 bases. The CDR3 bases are TGCAGTGCCATCCTTTTGGGGACAGGGGTGGGTCAGCCCCAGCATTTT. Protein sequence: CSAILLGTGVGQPQHF.

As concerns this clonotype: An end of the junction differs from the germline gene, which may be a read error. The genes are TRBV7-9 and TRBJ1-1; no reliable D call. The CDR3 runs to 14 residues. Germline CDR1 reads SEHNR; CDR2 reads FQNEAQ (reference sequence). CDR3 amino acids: CASSSGSADTETFF. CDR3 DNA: TGTGCCAGCAGTAGCGGGAGTGCCGACACTGAAACTTTCTTT.